This T cell receptor beta chain appears in the sequencing data of a study of T cells in Graves' hyperthyroidism and ophthalmopathy. Patients with uncontrolled infections, other autoimmune diseases, pregnancy or lactation were excluded. V shed 0 bases and J shed 7 bases, with 19 bases lying between them. Germline assignment: CDR1 KGHSH and CDR2 LQKENI. The CDR3 has 16 amino acids. Notes on the study in general: Blood shared most expanded thyroid clonotypes above 0.001.

This clonotype was seen only a few times. Its antigen is undetermined. RNA transcripts served as the template for amplifying TCR beta CDR3 regions. The HTBI primer set drove a first-round RT-PCR of the TCR CDR3. TCRdb re-called the multiplex PCR reads with MiXCR, one entry per CDR3 protein. The table shows about half a million distinct CDR3 sequences, with roughly 23% occurring only once. This rearrangement joins TRBV18 to TRBJ2-7, with D perhaps matching TRBD2 (5 bases). Sequenced sample: blood. This TCR was sampled from a woman in her seventies with Graves' ophthalmopathy. The CDR3 DNA reads as TGTGCCAGCTCACCACCTGATGGACTGGTCCTCTCTGAGCAGTACTTC. Translation gives CASSPPDGLVLSEQYF.